This T cell receptor beta chain comes out of a study of OX40 agonist ivuxolimab in advanced cancers. Background on the study: Patients were over 65% male with ages roughly 20 to 90, mean around 58.

Study outcomes and limitations: Some of the nonresponding patients also showed low levels of normalized T-cell clonal expansion.

The repertoire was sequenced with immunoSEQ multiplex PCR; TCRdb's copy has only in-frame clones and lacks some. The data contain roughly 51,000 clones, around 89% of them singletons. V lost 6 bases and J 1 base, leaving 14 bases between the germline ends. Germline CDR1 is MDHEN and CDR2 is SYDVKM. This CDR3 region has 15 residues. The sample holds one count of this clone. Its antigen is as yet unknown. The clonotype was recovered from an adult with an advanced solid tumor such as melanoma, head and neck, liver or kidney cancer. This rearrangement joins TRBV28 to TRBJ2-3; no definite D call. The specimen comprised CD4+ or CD8+ T cells sorted from blood, sampled in a trial of the OX40 agonist ivuxolimab. The CDR3 bases are TGTGCCAGCAGGGGGTTTAGGGCGGGCACAGATACGCAGTATTTT. Its translation is CASRGFRAGTDTQYF.